This T cell receptor beta chain is from a study of T cell changes during pregnancy in multiple sclerosis. Sequencing used immunoSEQ multiplex PCR; TCRdb keeps in-frame clones, though not all of them. The data hold tens of thousands of clones, with 80% to 95% observed a single time. CDR3 length: 14 amino acids. The V end lost 1 base, the J end lost 4 bases, and 10 bases lay between the germline ends. Per the germline V gene, CDR1 is SGDLS and CDR2 is YYNGEE. The chain is built from TRBV9 and TRBJ2-3; D gene ambiguous. This receptor was taken from a female donor with multiple sclerosis, enrolled in a pregnancy study. The sample was peripheral blood, taken in the third trimester of pregnancy. The CDR3 spells CASSVTTPADTQYF. CDR3 bases: TGTGCCAGCAGCGTAACGACTCCCGCAGATACGCAGTATTTT. Based on the CDR3 plus reference TRBV9 and TRBJ2-3, the full variable domain is DSGVTQTPKHLITATGQRVTLRCSPRSGDLSVYWYQQSLDQGLQFLIQYYNGEERAKGNILERFSAQQFPDLHSELNLSSLELGDSALYFCASSVTTPADTQYFGPGTRLTVL.